The 11 T cell receptor beta chains presented below share a single source sample, sequenced in a study of T cell responses to AZD1222 COVID-19 vaccine (dated by TCRdb to 2020 to 2022). The intended sense of this specimen's time point label: baseline before first vaccination. Library generation was performed with the immunoSEQ multiplex PCR assay. TCRdb limited this immuneACCESS table to in-frame rearrangements with V and J called. A share of clones is missing; checked studies link under half to unresolved V genes, and the rest is unexplained. The sample table contains more than 110,000 clones; only one count was recorded for more than 85% of them. The ten largest make up more than 8.5% of the sample. This material consisted of peripheral blood, taken on day 0 of AZD1222 vaccination. These receptor sequences come from an adult in good health.

This clone has only a few counts. V and J are TRBV27 and TRBJ1-1; 7 nucleotides align to TRBD1. With V trimmed by 6 bases and J by 4 bases, 5 bases remained unmatched. The CDR3 is made up of 13 amino acids. Germline V gene data show CDR1 as MNHEY and CDR2 as SMNVEV (reference sequence). CDR3 DNA sequence: TGTGCCAGCAGGGGACAGCCTCTCACTGAAGCTTTCTTT. This sequence encodes CASRGQPLTEAFF.

V is TRBV7-8 and J is TRBJ2-1; 7 bases align to TRBD2. From germline, CDR1 is SGHVS and CDR2 FQNEAQ. The CDR3 is 15 amino acids. After removal of 2 bases from V and 6 bases from J, the junction contained 7 bases not matched to a gene. CDR3 region: CASSLILAGFNEQFF. In DNA form, the CDR3 reads TGTGCCAGCAGCTTAATATTAGCGGGCTTCAATGAGCAGTTCTTC. The whole variable domain, remainder taken from reference TRBV7-8 and TRBJ2-1, is GAGVSQSPRYKVAKRGQDVALRCDPISGHVSLFWYQQALGQGPEFLTYFQNEAQLDKSGLPSDRFFAERPEGSVSTLKIQRTQQEDSAVYLCASSLILAGFNEQFFGPGTRLTVL.

The chain has TRBV13 and TRBJ2-1; D is ambiguous. This CDR3 contains 12 residues. Between the trimmed V and J ends, which lost 6 bases and 7 bases, there was a span of 10 bases. The germline V gene has CDR1 PRHDT and CDR2 FYEKMQ (reference sequence). Here the CDR3 DNA reads TGTGCCAGCAGGAACGAGTGGAATGAGCAGTTCTTC. This sequence encodes CASRNEWNEQFF.

The chain employs TRBV5-4 and TRBJ2-2; 12 bases fit TRBD1. Germline assignment: CDR1 SGHNT and CDR2 YYREEE (reference sequence). V gave up 4 bases and J gave up 7 bases; unmatched junction bases: 8. The CDR3 is made up of 16 amino acids. The chain's CDR3 is CASSPTGTGGIGELFF. The DNA for the CDR3 is TGTGCCAGCAGCCCCACAGGGACAGGGGGCATCGGGGAGCTGTTTTTT.

This rearrangement joins TRBV10-3 to TRBJ1-3; D uncertain. The ends were cut back, 3 bases at V and 4 bases at J, with 7 bases in the middle. Germline V CDR1 and CDR2: ENHRY, SYGVKD. The CDR3 extends over 13 amino acids. CDR3 region: CAISEQTGNTIYF. The CDR3 DNA reads as TGTGCCATCAGTGAACAGACAGGAAACACCATATATTTT.

V is TRBV28 and J is TRBJ1-5; TRBD1 agrees at 9 bases. This CDR3 contains 16 residues. V trimming: 6 bases; J trimming: 2 bases; junction bases outside the gene matches: 8. CDR1 MDHEN and CDR2 SYDVKM come from the germline V gene. This CDR3 reads CASRDSDRGRNQPQHF. The DNA for the CDR3 is TGTGCCAGCAGAGACTCGGACAGGGGTCGCAATCAGCCCCAGCATTTT. Using reference TRBV28 and TRBJ1-5 for the parts outside the CDR3, the full variable domain is DVKVTQSSRYLVKRTGEKVFLECVQDMDHENMFWYRQDPGLGLRLIYFSYDVKMKEKGDIPEGYSVSREKKERFSLILESASTNQTSMYLCASRDSDRGRNQPQHFGDGTRLSIL.

The V call is TRBV6-2 or TRBV6-3, the J call TRBJ2-4; either TRBD1 or TRBD2 may fit D (5 bases each). The V gene's germline CDR1 is MNHEY and CDR2 SVGEGT. V was cut by 0 bases and J by 6 bases, with 9 bases left in between. This CDR3 contains 14 residues. The chain's CDR3 is CASSYSGPTNIQYF. The CDR3 coding sequence is TGTGCCAGCAGTTACTCGGGACCGACAAACATTCAGTACTTC.

This chain joins TRBV7-8 and TRBJ1-2; a weak D match, TRBD1 (5 bases). Trimming removed 5 bases from V and 2 bases from J, with 15 bases in between. The germline V gene encodes CDR1 SGHVS and CDR2 FQNEAQ. The CDR3 totals 15 residues. CDR3: CASSPRTQINYGYTF. CDR3 nucleotides: TGTGCCAGCAGCCCGCGGACACAGATCAACTATGGCTACACCTTC.

The J gene is TRBJ2-3, the V gene TRBV6-5, with D tentatively TRBD1 (5 bases). This CDR3 contains 13 residues. V was pared by 6 bases and J by 2 bases, with 9 bases between. CDR1 is MNHEY, CDR2 SVGAGI, per germline. Written as DNA, the CDR3 is TGTGCCAGCAGCCGACAGTACACAGATACGCAGTATTTT. Translating gives CASSRQYTDTQYF.

V gene TRBV5-1 combines with J gene TRBJ1-5; the D gene is possibly TRBD1 (5 bases). Trimming took off 4 bases at V and 6 bases at J, with 17 bases between the two ends. There are 15 residues in the CDR3. Germline CDR1 reads SGHRS; CDR2 reads YFSETQ. CDR3 DNA sequence: TGCGCCAGCAGCGCCCTGGGGCAGGCGAGTCAGCCCCAGCATTTT. This translates into CASSALGQASQPQHF.

The genes are TRBV7-2 and TRBJ2-2; perhaps D is TRBD1 or TRBD2 (5 bases each). The V gene's germline CDR1 is SGHTA and CDR2 FQGNSA. V lost 2 bases and J 1 base, leaving 14 bases between the germline ends. The CDR3 loop spans 17 amino acids. This CDR3 reads CASSLRDDSLNTGELFF. The CDR3 DNA follows: TGTGCCAGCAGCTTACGGGACGACAGTCTGAACACCGGGGAGCTGTTTTTT. Using reference TRBV7-2 and TRBJ2-2 for the parts outside the CDR3, the full variable domain is GAGVSQSPSNKVTEKGKDVELRCDPISGHTALYWYRQSLGQGLEFLIYFQGNSAPDKSGLPSDRFSAERTGGSVSTLTIQRTQQEDSAVYLCASSLRDDSLNTGELFFGEGSRLTVL.